This TCR beta chain was sequenced for a study of blood T cell repertoires in COVID-19. Per germline, CDR1 SGHVS and CDR2 FQNEAQ. This CDR3 spans 13 amino acids. Trimming cost V 5 bases and J 2 bases, with 7 bases left between them. Sequenced by immunoSEQ multiplex PCR; TCRdb stores in-frame clones only, minus some. The sample lists about 240,000 clones, 87% seen once, with around 2.6% in the top ten. This chain connects TRBV7-8 to TRBJ1-5; D is unresolved. The sequencing input was PBMCs or T cells enriched from blood (not recorded which). This clonotype originated in a woman in her 30s with acute COVID-19. For the CDR3, the DNA is TGTGCCAGCAGCGAGGGTGGCAATCAGCCCCAGCATTTT. Protein product: CASSEGGNQPQHF.